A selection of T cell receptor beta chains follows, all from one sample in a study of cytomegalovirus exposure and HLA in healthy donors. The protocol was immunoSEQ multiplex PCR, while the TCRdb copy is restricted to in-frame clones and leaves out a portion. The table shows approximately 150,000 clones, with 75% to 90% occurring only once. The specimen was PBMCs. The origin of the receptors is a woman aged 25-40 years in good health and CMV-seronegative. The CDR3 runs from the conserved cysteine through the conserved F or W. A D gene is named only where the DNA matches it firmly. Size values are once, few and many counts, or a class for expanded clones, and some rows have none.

cdr3_aa: CASSRGDRGTDTQYF
cdr3_nt: TGTGCCAGCAGCCGGGGGGACAGGGGCACAGATACGCAGTATTTT
v_call: TRBV7-8
d_call: TRBD1
clone_size: .
j_call: TRBJ2-3

cdr3_aa: CASSLARTTYNEQFF
cdr3_nt: TGTGCCAGCAGTTTGGCAAGGACTACTTACAATGAGCAGTTCTTC
v_call: TRBV27
d_call: .
clone_size: .
j_call: TRBJ2-1

cdr3_aa: CASRQYGYTF
cdr3_nt: TGTGCCAGCAGACAGTATGGCTACACCTTC
v_call: TRBV6-1
d_call: .
clone_size: .
j_call: TRBJ1-2

cdr3_aa: CASSSTGGLRETQYF
cdr3_nt: TGCGCCAGCAGCTCAACAGGGGGCTTGAGGGAGACCCAGTACTTC
v_call: TRBV5-1
d_call: TRBD1
clone_size: .
j_call: TRBJ2-5

cdr3_aa: CASSPKTGVNEKLFF
cdr3_nt: TGTGCCAGCAGCCCCAAGACAGGAGTTAATGAAAAACTGTTTTTT
v_call: TRBV7-9
d_call: .
clone_size: .
j_call: TRBJ1-4

cdr3_aa: CASSFGGGINTEAFF
cdr3_nt: TGCGCCAGCAGCTTTGGGGGGGGGATTAACACTGAAGCTTTCTTT
v_call: TRBV5-1
d_call: .
clone_size: few
j_call: TRBJ1-1

cdr3_aa: CAITEDRLRNGYTF
cdr3_nt: TGTGCCATCACTGAGGACAGGCTTCGGAATGGCTACACCTTC
v_call: TRBV10-3
d_call: TRBD1
clone_size: .
j_call: TRBJ1-2

cdr3_aa: CASSITGDFYEQYF
cdr3_nt: TGTGCCAGCAGCATTACAGGGGACTTCTACGAGCAGTACTTC
v_call: TRBV5-6
d_call: .
clone_size: .
j_call: TRBJ2-7

cdr3_aa: CASSLSWGLAGSYEQYF
cdr3_nt: TGTGCCAGCAGTTTATCGTGGGGACTAGCGGGATCCTACGAGCAGTACTTC
v_call: TRBV27
d_call: TRBD2
clone_size: .
j_call: TRBJ2-7

cdr3_aa: CASRPGQGNTEAFF
cdr3_nt: TGTGCCAGCAGACCCGGACAGGGAAACACTGAAGCTTTCTTT
v_call: TRBV6-1
d_call: TRBD1
clone_size: few
j_call: TRBJ1-1

cdr3_aa: CASSSGTSGINEQFF
cdr3_nt: TGTGCCAGCAGCTCCGGGACTAGCGGTATCAATGAGCAGTTCTTC
v_call: TRBV7-9
d_call: TRBD2
clone_size: once
j_call: TRBJ2-1

cdr3_aa: CASSYSTSGHHNEQFF
cdr3_nt: TGTGCCAGCAGTTACTCGACTAGCGGTCACCACAATGAGCAGTTCTTC
v_call: TRBV6-5
d_call: TRBD2
clone_size: .
j_call: TRBJ2-1

cdr3_aa: CASSMGRLAYNEQFF
cdr3_nt: TGTGCCAGTAGTATGGGGCGGTTAGCCTACAATGAGCAGTTCTTC
v_call: TRBV19
d_call: .
clone_size: .
j_call: TRBJ2-1

cdr3_aa: CATSRSDRGYEQYF
cdr3_nt: TGTGCCACCAGCAGATCGGACAGGGGCTACGAGCAGTACTTC
v_call: TRBV15
d_call: TRBD1
clone_size: .
j_call: TRBJ2-7

cdr3_aa: CASSPQGQGTQFF
cdr3_nt: TGTGCCAGCAGCCCCCAGGGACAGGGGACGCAGTTCTTC
v_call: TRBV7-2
d_call: TRBD1
clone_size: once
j_call: TRBJ2-1

cdr3_aa: CASSLTGQTSYNEQFF
cdr3_nt: TGCGCCAGCAGCTTGACGGGACAGACCTCCTACAATGAGCAGTTCTTC
v_call: TRBV5-1
d_call: TRBD1
clone_size: .
j_call: TRBJ2-1

cdr3_aa: CASSLQASYEQYF
cdr3_nt: TGCGCCAGCAGCTTGCAGGCGTCCTACGAGCAGTACTTC
v_call: TRBV5-1
d_call: .
clone_size: few
j_call: TRBJ2-7

cdr3_aa: CASSLVTGPISSSYNSPLHF
cdr3_nt: TGCGCCAGCAGCTTGGTAACAGGGCCTATTTCAAGCTCCTATAATTCACCCCTCCACTTT
v_call: TRBV5-1
d_call: .
clone_size: .
j_call: TRBJ1-6

cdr3_aa: CAWDYRGFNEKLFF
cdr3_nt: TGTGCCTGGGACTACAGGGGGTTTAATGAAAAACTGTTTTTT
v_call: TRBV30
d_call: TRBD1
clone_size: .
j_call: TRBJ1-4

cdr3_aa: CASSWDRGNSPLHF
cdr3_nt: TGTGCCAGCAGTTGGGACAGGGGGAATTCACCCCTCCACTTT
v_call: TRBV6-5
d_call: TRBD1
clone_size: .
j_call: TRBJ1-6

cdr3_aa: CASSPRGSPLHF
cdr3_nt: TGTGCCAGCAGCCCAAGGGGTTCGCCCCTCCACTTT
v_call: TRBV6-5
d_call: .
clone_size: once
j_call: TRBJ1-6

cdr3_aa: CASIQGYTEAFF
cdr3_nt: TGTGCCAGCATCCAGGGTTACACTGAAGCTTTCTTT
v_call: TRBV21-1
d_call: .
clone_size: .
j_call: TRBJ1-1

cdr3_aa: CASIFSSGAPDEQYF
cdr3_nt: TGTGCCAGCATCTTTTCTAGCGGGGCCCCTGACGAGCAGTACTTC
v_call: TRBV28
d_call: TRBD2
clone_size: .
j_call: TRBJ2-7

cdr3_aa: CASSRLAGEDEQYF
cdr3_nt: TGCGCCAGCAGTCGACTAGCGGGAGAGGACGAGCAGTACTTC
v_call: TRBV5-1
d_call: TRBD2
clone_size: .
j_call: TRBJ2-7

cdr3_aa: CASSLGKRRDGYTF
cdr3_nt: TGTGCCAGCAGCTTAGGAAAACGAAGAGATGGCTACACCTTC
v_call: TRBV7-2
d_call: .
clone_size: .
j_call: TRBJ1-2

cdr3_aa: CASSSNRGGYTF
cdr3_nt: TGTGCCAGCAGCTCGAACAGGGGTGGCTACACCTTC
v_call: TRBV5-1
d_call: TRBD1
clone_size: few
j_call: TRBJ1-2

cdr3_aa: CASRRAGGFPEEFF
cdr3_nt: TGTGCCAGCCGTAGAGCGGGAGGGTTCCCAGAGGAGTTCTTC
v_call: TRBV28
d_call: TRBD2
clone_size: once
j_call: TRBJ2-1

cdr3_aa: CASSPMTGLRGTDTQYF
cdr3_nt: TGTGCCAGCAGCCCAATGACAGGACTCCGTGGGACAGATACGCAGTATTTT
v_call: TRBV7-3
d_call: .
clone_size: .
j_call: TRBJ2-3

cdr3_aa: CASRNQGDADTQYF
cdr3_nt: TGCGCCAGCAGAAACCAGGGGGACGCAGATACGCAGTATTTT
v_call: TRBV5-1
d_call: TRBD1
clone_size: .
j_call: TRBJ2-3

cdr3_aa: CAWRRQGTGNQPQHF
cdr3_nt: TGTGCCTGGAGGAGACAGGGTACGGGGAATCAGCCCCAGCATTTT
v_call: TRBV30
d_call: TRBD1
clone_size: .
j_call: TRBJ1-5

cdr3_aa: CASRGEFSDYGYTF
cdr3_nt: TGTGCCAGCAGGGGGGAGTTCTCCGACTATGGCTACACCTTC
v_call: TRBV19
d_call: TRBD1
clone_size: .
j_call: TRBJ1-2

cdr3_aa: CASSLAGDRGQGYTF
cdr3_nt: TGTGCCAGCAGCTTAGCGGGAGACAGGGGGCAGGGCTACACCTTC
v_call: TRBV7-2
d_call: TRBD1
clone_size: .
j_call: TRBJ1-2

cdr3_aa: CASSPTGTGGYEQYF
cdr3_nt: TGTGCCAGCAGCCCGACCGGGACAGGGGGGTACGAGCAGTACTTC
v_call: TRBV11-2
d_call: TRBD1
clone_size: .
j_call: TRBJ2-7

cdr3_aa: CASSTGNGEQFF
cdr3_nt: TGTGCCAGCAGCACAGGAAATGGTGAGCAGTTCTTC
v_call: TRBV7-3
d_call: .
clone_size: .
j_call: TRBJ2-1

cdr3_aa: CASSAIQGAVTEAFF
cdr3_nt: TGTGCCAGCAGCGCGATACAGGGGGCGGTCACTGAAGCTTTCTTT
v_call: TRBV9
d_call: TRBD1
clone_size: .
j_call: TRBJ1-1

cdr3_aa: CASSKSAGGVSSYNEQFF
cdr3_nt: TGTGCCAGCAGCAAATCAGCGGGGGGCGTCAGCTCCTACAATGAGCAGTTCTTC
v_call: TRBV7-7
d_call: TRBD2
clone_size: .
j_call: TRBJ2-1

cdr3_aa: CASSLRLAGEGTGELFF
cdr3_nt: TGTGCCAGCAGCTTAAGGCTAGCGGGAGAGGGTACCGGGGAGCTGTTTTTT
v_call: TRBV7-3
d_call: TRBD2
clone_size: .
j_call: TRBJ2-2

cdr3_aa: CASRTDSAQETQYF
cdr3_nt: TGTGCCAGCAGGACCGACTCAGCCCAAGAGACCCAGTACTTC
v_call: TRBV11-2
d_call: .
clone_size: .
j_call: TRBJ2-5

cdr3_aa: CAWSFGRRQGGSPLHF
cdr3_nt: TGTGCCTGGAGTTTCGGTCGGCGCCAGGGTGGTTCACCCCTCCACTTT
v_call: TRBV30
d_call: .
clone_size: .
j_call: TRBJ1-6

cdr3_aa: CASSPASSNEQFF
cdr3_nt: TGTGCCAGTAGCCCAGCTAGCTCCAATGAGCAGTTCTTC
v_call: TRBV19
d_call: .
clone_size: .
j_call: TRBJ2-1

cdr3_aa: CASSYGGEKPQHF
cdr3_nt: TGTGCCAGCAGTTATGGGGGGGAGAAACCCCAGCATTTT
v_call: TRBV6-5
d_call: .
clone_size: few
j_call: TRBJ1-5

cdr3_aa: CAWSAGTGGETQYF
cdr3_nt: TGTGCCTGGAGCGCCGGGACAGGGGGAGAGACCCAGTACTTC
v_call: TRBV30
d_call: TRBD1
clone_size: .
j_call: TRBJ2-5

cdr3_aa: CASSPGTSGTVGELFF
cdr3_nt: TGTGCCAGCAGCCCCGGGACTAGCGGGACTGTCGGGGAGCTGTTTTTT
v_call: TRBV27
d_call: TRBD2
clone_size: .
j_call: TRBJ2-2

cdr3_aa: CASSIGGPNGQYF
cdr3_nt: TGTGCCAGTAGTATCGGCGGGCCAAACGGGCAGTACTTC
v_call: TRBV19
d_call: .
clone_size: .
j_call: TRBJ2-7

cdr3_aa: CASSLLAGVPYEQYF
cdr3_nt: TGTGCCAGCAGTTTACTAGCGGGAGTTCCCTACGAGCAGTACTTC
v_call: TRBV27
d_call: TRBD2
clone_size: .
j_call: TRBJ2-7

cdr3_aa: CASSRVGGGAYEQYF
cdr3_nt: TGTGCCAGCAGCCGAGTCGGCGGCGGGGCCTACGAGCAGTACTTC
v_call: TRBV11-2
d_call: .
clone_size: .
j_call: TRBJ2-7

cdr3_aa: CASSHPDRGHLHF
cdr3_nt: TGCGCCAGCAGCCACCCAGACAGGGGTCACCTCCACTTT
v_call: TRBV4-1
d_call: TRBD1
clone_size: few
j_call: TRBJ1-6

cdr3_aa: CASSQQGISEQYF
cdr3_nt: TGTGCCAGTAGTCAACAGGGAATTAGCGAGCAGTACTTC
v_call: TRBV19
d_call: .
clone_size: .
j_call: TRBJ2-7

cdr3_aa: CAARGTGDEKLFF
cdr3_nt: TGTGCCGCCCGGGGGACAGGGGATGAAAAACTGTTTTTT
v_call: TRBV6-6
d_call: TRBD1
clone_size: .
j_call: TRBJ1-4

cdr3_aa: CASSSNTRDIYGYTF
cdr3_nt: TGTGCCAGCAGTTCTAACACACGGGACATCTATGGCTACACCTTC
v_call: TRBV6-5
d_call: .
clone_size: .
j_call: TRBJ1-2

cdr3_aa: CASIQQGFSEAFF
cdr3_nt: TGTGCCAGCATCCAACAGGGGTTTTCTGAAGCTTTCTTT
v_call: TRBV11-2
d_call: TRBD1
clone_size: .
j_call: TRBJ1-1